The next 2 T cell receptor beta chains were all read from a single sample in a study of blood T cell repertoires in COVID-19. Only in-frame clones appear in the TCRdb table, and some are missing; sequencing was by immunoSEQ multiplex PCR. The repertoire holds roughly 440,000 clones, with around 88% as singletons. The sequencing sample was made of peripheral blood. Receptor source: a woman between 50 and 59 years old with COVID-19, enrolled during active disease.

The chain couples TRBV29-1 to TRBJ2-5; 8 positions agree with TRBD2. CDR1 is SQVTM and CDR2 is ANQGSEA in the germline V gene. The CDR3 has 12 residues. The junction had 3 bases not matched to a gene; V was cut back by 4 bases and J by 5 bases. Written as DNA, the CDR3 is TGCAGCGTTGCGGCTAGCGGGGAGACCCAGTACTTC. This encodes CSVAASGETQYF.

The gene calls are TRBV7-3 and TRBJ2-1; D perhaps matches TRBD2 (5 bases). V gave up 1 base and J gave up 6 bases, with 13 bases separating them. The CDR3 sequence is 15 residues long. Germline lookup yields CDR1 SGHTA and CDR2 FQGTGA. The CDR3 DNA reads TGTGCCAGCAGCTTAAGGCCTAGCATCCGCAATGAGCAGTTCTTC. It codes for CASSLRPSIRNEQFF. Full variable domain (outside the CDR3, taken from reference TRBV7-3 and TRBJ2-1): GAGVSQTPSNKVTEKGKYVELRCDPISGHTALYWYRQSLGQGPEFLIYFQGTGAADDSGLPNDRFFAVRPEGSVSTLKIQRTERGDSAVYLCASSLRPSIRNEQFFGPGTRLTVL.